This T cell receptor beta chain was recovered during a study of vaccination and CD4 T cells after COVID-19. Study-level information: Overlapping spike peptides of SARS-CoV-2, HCoV-NL63, HCoV-OC43 and HCoV-229E were used, and cells were stimulated with them. Study-wide results and caveats: Convalescent patients studied were relatively few, and early post-infection timepoints were absent.

Indicated treatment: roughly ten-day PBMC culture with coronavirus spike peptide pools or control peptides (ViraFEST assay). Those CD4+ T cells from the unexposed donor predate the COVID-19 pandemic (2011-2018). The CDR3 sequence is 15 residues long. V dropped 5 bases and J dropped 7; count of bases not matched to a gene: 5. Points on this clonotype: What it binds is unknown.

At the Johns Hopkins FTIC core, DNA taken from cultured CD4+ T cells was sequenced by way of the Oncomine TCR Beta short-read assay. Genomic DNA was taken out of cultured CD4+ T cells by extraction. TCRdb fed the PCR reads into MiXCR, producing one record per CDR3 protein. Of around 8,000 distinct CDR3 sequences listed, roughly 36% are singletons. What was sequenced was CD4+ T cells from blood, cultured in vitro. The chain recombines TRBV12-3 or TRBV12-4 with TRBJ2-7; 16 bases are a match to TRBD2. The clonotype comes from a human donor in good health. The CDR3 spells CASSLGTSGGGEQYF. CDR3 coding DNA: TGTGCCAGCAGTCTCGGGACTAGCGGGGGGGGGGAGCAGTACTTC.